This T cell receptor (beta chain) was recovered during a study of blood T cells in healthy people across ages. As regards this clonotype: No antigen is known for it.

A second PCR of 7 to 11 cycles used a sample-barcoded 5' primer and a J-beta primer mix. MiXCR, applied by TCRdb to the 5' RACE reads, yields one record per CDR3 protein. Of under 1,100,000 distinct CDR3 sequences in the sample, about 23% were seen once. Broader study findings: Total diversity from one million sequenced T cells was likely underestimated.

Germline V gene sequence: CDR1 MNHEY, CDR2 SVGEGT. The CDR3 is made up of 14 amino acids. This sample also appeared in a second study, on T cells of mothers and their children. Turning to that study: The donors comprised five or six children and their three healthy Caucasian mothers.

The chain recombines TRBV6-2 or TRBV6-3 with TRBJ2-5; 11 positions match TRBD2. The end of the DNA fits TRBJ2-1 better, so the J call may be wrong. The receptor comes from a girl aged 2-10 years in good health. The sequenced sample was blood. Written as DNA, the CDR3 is TGTGCCAGCTCTCATACTAGCGGGGGAACTGAGCAGTTCTTC. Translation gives CASSHTSGGTEQFF.